A selection of T cell receptor beta chains follows, all from one sample in a study of blood T cell repertoires in COVID-19. Some clones are missing from TCRdb's copy, which holds only in-frame ones; the method was immunoSEQ multiplex PCR. The data contain about 190,000 clones, about three quarters of them singletons. Source material: peripheral blood. All receptors come from a woman older than 75 with active or convalescent COVID-19. Each CDR3 is given with its conserved first and last residue. A D gene is named only where the DNA matches it firmly. Size tells how often a clone was seen (once, few, many) or the class of an expanded clone, and some rows leave it out.

CDR3: CASSARLNTEAFF
DNA: TGTGCCAGCAGTGCCCGACTAAACACTGAAGCTTTCTTT
J: TRBJ1-1
D: NA
V: TRBV6-6
size: NA

CDR3: CASSSGLAGSLEQYF
DNA: TGTGCCAGCAGCTCAGGACTAGCGGGGTCCCTCGAGCAGTACTTC
J: TRBJ2-7
D: TRBD2
V: TRBV5-4
size: NA

CDR3: CASSPNGRGAETQYF
DNA: TGTGCCAGCAGCCCCAACGGCAGGGGGGCGGAGACCCAGTACTTC
J: TRBJ2-5
D: NA
V: TRBV3-1/TRBV3-2
size: NA

CDR3: CASRPPGQVREQYF
DNA: TGTGCCAGCAGACCTCCGGGACAGGTCAGGGAGCAGTACTTC
J: TRBJ2-7
D: TRBD1
V: TRBV7-9
size: NA

CDR3: CATQSLRGVYNEQFF
DNA: TGTGCCACCCAATCCCTCCGGGGGGTTTACAATGAGCAGTTCTTC
J: TRBJ2-1
D: TRBD2
V: TRBV27
size: many

CDR3: CASSETREKLFF
DNA: TGTGCCAGCAGTGAAACTCGGGAAAAACTGTTTTTT
J: TRBJ1-4
D: NA
V: TRBV6-1
size: NA

CDR3: CASSLFGTGSNYGYTF
DNA: TGTGCCAGCAGCTTGTTCGGGACAGGCTCAAACTATGGCTACACCTTC
J: TRBJ1-2
D: TRBD1
V: TRBV5-5
size: NA

CDR3: CASSRIRVDNEKLFF
DNA: TGTGCCAGCTCACGGATTCGGGTAGATAATGAAAAACTGTTTTTT
J: TRBJ1-4
D: NA
V: TRBV18
size: NA

CDR3: CASSETGADSPLHF
DNA: TGTGCCAGCAGCGAGACAGGTGCTGATTCACCCCTCCACTTT
J: TRBJ1-6
D: NA
V: TRBV7-6
size: NA

CDR3: CASSVPSGTGINQPQHF
DNA: TGTGCCAGCAGTGTTCCTTCCGGGACAGGAATCAATCAGCCCCAGCATTTT
J: TRBJ1-5
D: TRBD1
V: TRBV2
size: NA

CDR3: CASSPRQYNEQFF
DNA: TGTGCCAGCAGCCCACGTCAGTACAATGAGCAGTTCTTC
J: TRBJ2-1
D: NA
V: TRBV3-1/TRBV3-2
size: NA

CDR3: CASSGGTPYEQYF
DNA: TGTGCCAGCAGCGGAGGGACCCCCTACGAGCAGTACTTC
J: TRBJ2-7
D: NA
V: TRBV4-2
size: NA

CDR3: CASSQDPSGLYGYTF
DNA: TGCGCCAGCAGCCAAGACCCGTCGGGACTTTATGGCTACACCTTC
J: TRBJ1-2
D: NA
V: TRBV4-1
size: NA

CDR3: CASLQGGTNEKLFF
DNA: TGTGCCAGCCTACAGGGGGGGACTAATGAAAAACTGTTTTTT
J: TRBJ1-4
D: TRBD1
V: TRBV28
size: NA

CDR3: CASSLGTGSRQPQHF
DNA: TGTGCCAGCAGCTTAGGGACAGGGTCGCGTCAGCCCCAGCATTTT
J: TRBJ1-5
D: TRBD1
V: TRBV11-2
size: NA

CDR3: CASSPGVGGSYEQYF
DNA: TGTGCCAGCAGTCCGGGGGTAGGTGGTTCCTACGAGCAGTACTTC
J: TRBJ2-7
D: NA
V: TRBV27
size: NA

CDR3: CASSHGRTYEQYF
DNA: TGCGCCAGCAGTCATGGCAGGACCTACGAGCAGTACTTC
J: TRBJ2-7
D: NA
V: TRBV23-1
size: NA

CDR3: CASSTKQARNSPLHF
DNA: TGTGCCAGTAGTACTAAACAGGCCCGGAATTCACCCCTCCACTTT
J: TRBJ1-6
D: NA
V: TRBV19
size: NA

CDR3: CASASQQGAAATNEKLFF
DNA: TGTGCCAGCGCCTCGCAACAGGGGGCGGCCGCAACTAATGAAAAACTGTTTTTT
J: TRBJ1-4
D: TRBD1
V: TRBV7-9
size: NA

CDR3: CASSLSGSQYQPQHF
DNA: TGCGCCAGCAGCTTGTCTGGGAGTCAATATCAGCCCCAGCATTTT
J: TRBJ1-5
D: NA
V: TRBV5-1
size: NA

CDR3: CASSSQYDRGNYGYTF
DNA: TGTGCCAGCAGTTCACAATACGACAGGGGTAACTATGGCTACACCTTC
J: TRBJ1-2
D: TRBD1
V: TRBV27
size: NA

CDR3: CASSSTKGQFF
DNA: TGTGCCAGCAGCTCGACTAAGGGGCAGTTCTTC
J: TRBJ2-1
D: NA
V: TRBV7-6
size: NA

CDR3: CSAGESYEQYF
DNA: TGCAGTGCGGGAGAGTCCTACGAGCAGTACTTC
J: TRBJ2-7
D: NA
V: TRBV20-1
size: few

CDR3: CASKPGGSTNYGYTF
DNA: TGTGCCAGCAAGCCAGGGGGCAGTACGAACTATGGCTACACCTTC
J: TRBJ1-2
D: TRBD1
V: TRBV27
size: NA

CDR3: CASSLGGTNTGELFF
DNA: TGTGCCAGCAGTTTAGGCGGGACGAACACCGGGGAGCTGTTTTTT
J: TRBJ2-2
D: NA
V: TRBV28
size: NA

CDR3: CSASTDRVRSAFF
DNA: TGCAGTGCTAGTACGGACAGGGTACGATCAGCTTTCTTT
J: TRBJ1-1
D: TRBD1
V: TRBV20-1
size: NA

CDR3: CAWRQGAYEQYF
DNA: TGTGCCTGGAGACAGGGGGCGTACGAGCAGTACTTC
J: TRBJ2-7
D: TRBD1
V: TRBV30
size: few

CDR3: CASSPPGQGRYGYTF
DNA: TGTGCCAGCAGTCCACCTGGGCAGGGAAGATATGGCTACACCTTC
J: TRBJ1-2
D: NA
V: TRBV9
size: NA

CDR3: CASSQESIWTGGYEQYF
DNA: TGTGCCAGCAGCCAAGAGAGTATCTGGACAGGGGGATACGAGCAGTACTTC
J: TRBJ2-7
D: TRBD1
V: TRBV4-2
size: few

CDR3: CASSQLAGGTDTQYF
DNA: TGTGCCAGCTCTCAACTAGCGGGGGGGACAGATACGCAGTATTTT
J: TRBJ2-3
D: TRBD2
V: TRBV18
size: once

CDR3: CASSTQGYEQYF
DNA: TGTGCCAGCAGTACGCAGGGGTACGAGCAGTACTTC
J: TRBJ2-7
D: NA
V: TRBV6-5
size: few

CDR3: CASSQDPAGQGVLGQPQHF
DNA: TGCGCCAGCAGCCAAGACCCCGCCGGACAGGGGGTTTTAGGTCAGCCCCAGCATTTT
J: TRBJ1-5
D: TRBD1
V: TRBV4-3
size: NA

CDR3: CASRLSNWNNEQFF
DNA: TGCGCCAGCCGACTCTCGAACTGGAACAATGAGCAGTTCTTC
J: TRBJ2-1
D: NA
V: TRBV4-1
size: once

CDR3: CASSVGDRVIPNSYEQYF
DNA: TGTGCCAGCAGCGTAGGGGACAGGGTAATTCCCAATTCCTACGAGCAGTACTTC
J: TRBJ2-7
D: TRBD1
V: TRBV9
size: once

CDR3: CASSPIDRGGYEQYF
DNA: TGTGCCAGCTCACCAATCGACAGGGGGGGCTACGAGCAGTACTTC
J: TRBJ2-7
D: TRBD1
V: TRBV18
size: NA

CDR3: CASSQDQVRGREAFF
DNA: TGTGCCAGCAGCCAAGATCAAGTCAGGGGGCGAGAAGCTTTCTTT
J: TRBJ1-1
D: TRBD1
V: TRBV3-1/TRBV3-2
size: NA

CDR3: CASRLDRKGSYEQYF
DNA: TGTGCCAGCAGGCTAGACAGAAAGGGCAGCTACGAGCAGTACTTC
J: TRBJ2-7
D: NA
V: TRBV6-5
size: NA

CDR3: CASSWYRGQPQHF
DNA: TGTGCCAGCAGCTGGTACAGGGGACAGCCCCAGCATTTT
J: TRBJ1-5
D: TRBD1
V: TRBV7-2
size: many

CDR3: CSASSQMNTEAFF
DNA: TGCAGTGCTAGTTCCCAGATGAACACTGAAGCTTTCTTT
J: TRBJ1-1
D: NA
V: TRBV20-1
size: NA

CDR3: CASSLGQYPYEQYF
DNA: TGTGCCAGCAGCTTAGGACAGTACCCCTACGAGCAGTACTTC
J: TRBJ2-7
D: NA
V: TRBV11-2
size: NA

CDR3: CASSPGQGRETQYF
DNA: TGCGCCAGCAGTCCCGGGCAGGGTAGGGAGACCCAGTACTTC
J: TRBJ2-5
D: NA
V: TRBV5-1
size: NA

CDR3: CASSPTGYAEAFF
DNA: TGTGCCAGCAGCCCGACAGGGTACGCTGAAGCTTTCTTT
J: TRBJ1-1
D: TRBD1
V: TRBV6-5
size: few

CDR3: CASSLAGAPGTEAFF
DNA: TGTGCCAGCAGTTTAGCGGGGGCGCCGGGGACTGAAGCTTTCTTT
J: TRBJ1-1
D: NA
V: TRBV28
size: NA

CDR3: CASSLGTGSYNEQFF
DNA: TGCGCCAGCAGCTTGGGTACGGGCTCCTACAATGAGCAGTTCTTC
J: TRBJ2-1
D: NA
V: TRBV5-1
size: NA

CDR3: CASSPQGAGNTIYF
DNA: TGTGCCAGCAGTCCCCAGGGGGCAGGAAACACCATATATTTT
J: TRBJ1-3
D: TRBD1
V: TRBV6-1
size: NA